The 12 T cell receptor beta chains given below trace back to one sample, sequenced in a study of T cell responses to AZD1222 COVID-19 vaccine. Sequenced by immunoSEQ multiplex PCR; TCRdb stores in-frame clones only, minus some. The sample includes 130,000 or so clones, approximately 90% of them seen just once. The sample was peripheral blood, taken on day 0 of AZD1222 vaccination. These receptors were taken from an adult in good health.

This sequence joins TRBV27 and TRBJ1-1; maybe TRBD1 (5 bases). Germline V lookup: CDR1 MNHEY, CDR2 SMNVEV (reference sequence). The CDR3 consists of 16 residues. Trimming removed 1 base at V and 6 bases at J, with 18 bases between. The chain's CDR3 is CASSLWATGILAEAFF. The CDR3 DNA sequence: TGTGCCAGCAGTTTATGGGCCACAGGTATCCTCGCTGAAGCTTTCTTT.

V usage is TRBV19 and J usage is TRBJ2-7, with D possibly matching TRBD1 (6 bases). V lost 3 bases to trimming and J lost 0 bases, with 9 bases between them. The CDR3 covers 14 residues. Germline loops: CDR1 LNHDA, CDR2 SQIVND (reference sequence). Here the CDR3 reads CASSMRTDSYEQYF. DNA of the CDR3: TGTGCCAGTAGTATGCGGACAGACTCCTACGAGCAGTACTTC. Full variable domain (missing parts from reference TRBV19 and TRBJ2-7): DGGITQSPKYLFRKEGQNVTLSCEQNLNHDAMYWYRQDPGQGLRLIYYSQIVNDFQKGDIAEGYSVSREKKESFPLTVTSAQKNPTAFYLCASSMRTDSYEQYFGPGTRLTVT.

The V gene is TRBV7-8, the J gene TRBJ1-1; no definite D call. The CDR3 is 14 amino acids. Germline-derived CDR1 and CDR2 are SGHVS and FQNEAQ. The ends were cut back, 4 bases at V and 5 bases at J, with 14 bases in the middle. The CDR3 bases are TGTGCCAGCAGCTACAATAGTAAAGGTACTGAAGCTTTCTTT. Protein product: CASSYNSKGTEAFF. The full variable domain, completed using reference TRBV7-8 and TRBJ1-1, is GAGVSQSPRYKVAKRGQDVALRCDPISGHVSLFWYQQALGQGPEFLTYFQNEAQLDKSGLPSDRFFAERPEGSVSTLKIQRTQQEDSAVYLCASSYNSKGTEAFFGQGTRLTVV.

The chain is built from TRBV6-5 and TRBJ1-2; D may be TRBD1 (6 bases). Germline V lookup: CDR1 MNHEY, CDR2 SVGAGI. Deletions cut 6 bases from V and 4 bases from J, with 15 bases between. The length of the CDR3 is 14 residues. CDR3 nucleotide sequence: TGTGCCAGCAGAACTCGGGGGCACGTCTATGGCTACACCTTC. Its translation is CASRTRGHVYGYTF.

This clone was picked up one time. The chain is built from TRBV5-4 and TRBJ2-7, with 7 nucleotides matching TRBD1. CDR3 size: 15 residues. Looked up from germline, CDR1 is SGHNT and CDR2 is YYREEE (reference sequence). The ends lost 1 base at V and 5 bases at J; junction bases unmatched: 9. The CDR3 sequence is CASSLSGTALNEQYF. The CDR3 DNA sequence: TGTGCCAGCAGCTTGTCCGGGACAGCCTTAAACGAGCAGTACTTC.

The sample holds one count of this clone. This chain joins TRBV10-3 and TRBJ2-7; D is uncertain. The CDR3 is 11 residues long. Germline-derived CDR1 and CDR2 are ENHRY and SYGVKD. Trimming stripped 4 bases from V and 2 bases from J, with 3 bases between. The CDR3 bases are TGTGCCATCAGTGTAGCCTACGAGCAGTACTTC. Protein product: CAISVAYEQYF.

The chain carries TRBV28 and TRBJ1-6; no firm D call. The CDR3 is made up of 13 amino acids. V was trimmed by 3 bases and J by 10 bases, leaving 10 bases between them. CDR1 and CDR2 from the germline V gene are MDHEN and SYDVKM. CDR3 sequence: CASSLLFGSPLHF. CDR3 nucleotide sequence: TGTGCCAGCAGTTTGTTGTTTGGCTCACCCCTCCACTTT.

V is TRBV27 and J is TRBJ2-5; 7 bases agree with TRBD2. V was pared by 0 bases and J by 5 bases, with 9 bases of the junction left unmatched. The V gene's germline CDR1 is MNHEY and CDR2 SMNVEV (reference sequence). This CDR3 is 16 amino acids long. The CDR3 sequence: CASSLSFRQGGETQYF. In DNA, the CDR3 is TGTGCCAGCAGTTTATCTTTCCGGCAGGGAGGGGAGACCCAGTACTTC.

A single count supports this clone. The chain has TRBV7-2 and TRBJ1-1; D gene ambiguous. Trimming cost V 5 bases and J 3 bases, with 13 bases left between them. Germline V gives CDR1 SGHTA, CDR2 FQGNSA. This CDR3 has 14 residues. CDR3 region: CASSIQPLDTEAFF. CDR3 coding DNA: TGTGCCAGCAGCATACAACCCCTGGACACTGAAGCTTTCTTT.

CDR3 residues: CASRRTGLSGNTIYF. CDR3 in DNA: TGTGCCAGCAGGCGGACAGGCCTCTCTGGAAACACCATATATTTT. The chain recombines TRBV27 with TRBJ1-3, with 7 bases matching TRBD1. Germline V CDR1 and CDR2: MNHEY, SMNVEV (reference sequence). The V gene end was trimmed by 6 bases and the J gene end by 0 bases; junction bases not matched to a gene: 5. The CDR3 sequence is 15 residues long.

The V gene is TRBV5-8, the J gene TRBJ2-1; the D gene is possibly TRBD2 (5 bases). Trimming stripped 3 bases from V and 15 bases from J, with 10 bases between. Germline V lookup: CDR1 SGHTS, CDR2 YDEGEE. This CDR3 comprises 10 residues. DNA of the CDR3: TGTGCCAGCAGCTCAGGACTGGGGTTCTTC. Translated, it gives CASSSGLGFF.

The J gene is TRBJ1-2, the V gene TRBV5-1, with D tentatively TRBD1 (6 bases). V lost 6 bases and J lost 4, with 13 bases in between. From germline, CDR1 is SGHRS and CDR2 YFSETQ. CDR3 size: 13 residues. CDR3 DNA: TGCGCCAGCACCTCCGGGACATTCTATGGCTACACCTTC. Its translation: CASTSGTFYGYTF.